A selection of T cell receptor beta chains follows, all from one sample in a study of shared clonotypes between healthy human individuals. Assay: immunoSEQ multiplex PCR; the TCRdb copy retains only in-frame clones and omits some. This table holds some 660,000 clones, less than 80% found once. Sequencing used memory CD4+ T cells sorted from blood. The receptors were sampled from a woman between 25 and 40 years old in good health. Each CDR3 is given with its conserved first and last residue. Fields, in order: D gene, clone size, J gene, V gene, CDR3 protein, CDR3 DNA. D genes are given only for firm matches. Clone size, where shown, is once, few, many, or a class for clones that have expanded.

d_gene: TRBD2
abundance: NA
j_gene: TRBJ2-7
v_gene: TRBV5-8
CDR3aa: CASSLGVVAGGPDEQYF
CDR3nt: TGTGCCAGCAGCTTGGGTGTAGTAGCGGGAGGGCCTGACGAGCAGTACTTC

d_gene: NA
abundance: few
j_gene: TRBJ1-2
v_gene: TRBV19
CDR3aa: CASTPTRTRGYTF
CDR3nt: TGTGCCAGTACTCCAACGCGTACCCGTGGCTACACCTTC

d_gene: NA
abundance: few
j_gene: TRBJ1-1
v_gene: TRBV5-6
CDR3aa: CASSWNPGSPGEAFF
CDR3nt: TGTGCCAGCAGCTGGAACCCGGGGAGTCCGGGTGAAGCTTTCTTT

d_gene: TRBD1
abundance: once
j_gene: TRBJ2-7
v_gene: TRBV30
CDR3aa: CAWTQGYEQYF
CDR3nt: TGTGCCTGGACACAGGGGTACGAGCAGTACTTC

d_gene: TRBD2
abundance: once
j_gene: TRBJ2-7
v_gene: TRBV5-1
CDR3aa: CASSFLAGGSYEQYF
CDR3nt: TGCGCCAGCAGCTTCCTAGCGGGAGGCTCCTACGAGCAGTACTTC

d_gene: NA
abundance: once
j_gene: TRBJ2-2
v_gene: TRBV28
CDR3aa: CAGQTNPGELFF
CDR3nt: TGTGCCGGGCAAACTAATCCCGGGGAGCTGTTTTTT

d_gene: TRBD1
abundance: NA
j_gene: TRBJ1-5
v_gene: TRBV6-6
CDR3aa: CAIGDSHQPQHF
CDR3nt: TGTGCCATAGGGGACAGTCATCAGCCCCAGCATTTT

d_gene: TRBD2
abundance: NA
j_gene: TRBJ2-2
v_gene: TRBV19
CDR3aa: CASSIRSGRGTGELFF
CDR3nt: TGTGCCAGTAGTATTCGAAGCGGGAGGGGCACCGGGGAGCTGTTTTTT

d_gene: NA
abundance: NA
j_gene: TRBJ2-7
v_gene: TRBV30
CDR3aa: CAWSSGISYEQYF
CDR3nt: TGTGCCTGGAGTTCTGGGATATCCTACGAGCAGTACTTC

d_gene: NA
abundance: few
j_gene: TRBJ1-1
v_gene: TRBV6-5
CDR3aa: CASSYGPYRQAEAFF
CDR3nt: TGTGCCAGCAGTTACGGGCCGTATCGACAGGCTGAAGCTTTCTTT

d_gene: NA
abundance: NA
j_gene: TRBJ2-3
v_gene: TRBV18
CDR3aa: CASSRAARDTQYF
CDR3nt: TGTGCCAGCTCACGAGCGGCCAGAGATACGCAGTATTTT

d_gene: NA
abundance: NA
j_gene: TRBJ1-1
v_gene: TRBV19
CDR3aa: CASADRNTEAFF
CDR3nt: TGTGCCAGTGCCGACAGGAACACTGAAGCTTTCTTT

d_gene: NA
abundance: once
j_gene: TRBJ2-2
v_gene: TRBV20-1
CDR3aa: CSAGGVRELFF
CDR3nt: TGCAGTGCCGGAGGGGTCCGGGAGCTGTTTTTT

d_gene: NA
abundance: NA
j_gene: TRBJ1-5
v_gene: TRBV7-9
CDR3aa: CASSLFGNQPQHF
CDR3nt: TGTGCCAGCAGCTTATTTGGCAATCAGCCCCAGCATTTT

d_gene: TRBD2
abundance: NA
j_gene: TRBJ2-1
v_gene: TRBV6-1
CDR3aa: CASSNKAGVVNEQFF
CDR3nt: TGTGCCAGCAGTAATAAAGCGGGAGTGGTCAATGAGCAGTTCTTC

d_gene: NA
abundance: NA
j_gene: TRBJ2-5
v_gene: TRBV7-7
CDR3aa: CASSPGTVQETQYF
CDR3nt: TGTGCCAGCAGCCCAGGGACGGTGCAAGAGACCCAGTACTTC

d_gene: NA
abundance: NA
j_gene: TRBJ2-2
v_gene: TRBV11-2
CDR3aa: CASSSLFRGGELFF
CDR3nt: TGTGCCAGCAGCTCCTTGTTCCGGGGAGGGGAGCTGTTTTTT

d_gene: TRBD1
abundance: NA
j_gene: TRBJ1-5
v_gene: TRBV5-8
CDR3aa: CASSLGTGGPNQPQHF
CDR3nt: TGTGCCAGCAGCTTAGGGACAGGGGGCCCCAATCAGCCCCAGCATTTT

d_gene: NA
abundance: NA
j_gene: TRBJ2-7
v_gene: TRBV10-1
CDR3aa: CASSESGVYEQYF
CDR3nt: TGCGCCAGCAGTGAGTCGGGAGTCTACGAGCAGTACTTC

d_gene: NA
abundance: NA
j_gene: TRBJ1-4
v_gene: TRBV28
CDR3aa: CASSITNEKLFF
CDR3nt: TGTGCCAGCAGTATTACTAATGAAAAACTGTTTTTT

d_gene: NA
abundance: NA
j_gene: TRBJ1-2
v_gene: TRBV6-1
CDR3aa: CASIRTRENYGYTF
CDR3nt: TGTGCCAGCATTCGGACACGTGAAAACTATGGCTACACCTTC

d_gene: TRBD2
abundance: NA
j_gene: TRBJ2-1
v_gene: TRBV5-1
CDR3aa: CASSAQVAGVNNEQFF
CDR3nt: TGCGCCAGCAGCGCCCAAGTAGCGGGAGTTAATAATGAGCAGTTCTTC

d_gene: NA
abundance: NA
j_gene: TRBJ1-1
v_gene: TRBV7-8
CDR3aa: CASSPLGVKNTEAFF
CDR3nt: TGTGCCAGCAGCCCGTTGGGGGTCAAGAACACTGAAGCTTTCTTT

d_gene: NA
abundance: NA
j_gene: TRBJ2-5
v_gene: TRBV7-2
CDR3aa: CASSLNWGVVETQYF
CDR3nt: TGTGCCAGCAGCTTAAACTGGGGGGTTGTGGAGACCCAGTACTTC

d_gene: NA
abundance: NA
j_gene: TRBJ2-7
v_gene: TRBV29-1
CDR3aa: CSVGAGPREQYF
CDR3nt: TGCAGCGTTGGGGCAGGCCCTAGGGAGCAGTACTTC

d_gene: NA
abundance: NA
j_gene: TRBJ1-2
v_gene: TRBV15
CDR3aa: CATSRGTYPYGYTF
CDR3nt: TGTGCCACCAGCAGAGGGACCTACCCTTATGGCTACACCTTC

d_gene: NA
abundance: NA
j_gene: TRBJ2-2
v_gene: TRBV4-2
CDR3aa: CASSQTSSDTGELFF
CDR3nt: TGTGCCAGCAGCCAGACCTCTAGTGACACCGGGGAGCTGTTTTTT

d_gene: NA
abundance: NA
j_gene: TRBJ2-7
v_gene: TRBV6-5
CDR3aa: CASSYDSGEVYEQYF
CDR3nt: TGTGCCAGCAGTTACGACTCGGGAGAGGTCTACGAGCAGTACTTC

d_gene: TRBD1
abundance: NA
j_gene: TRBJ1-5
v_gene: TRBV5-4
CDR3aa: CASSTGTGPNQPQHF
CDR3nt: TGTGCCAGCAGCACCGGGACAGGACCTAATCAGCCCCAGCATTTT

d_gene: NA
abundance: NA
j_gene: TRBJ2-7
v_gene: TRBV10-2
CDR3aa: CASRPSLGTGPSYEQYF
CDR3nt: TGCGCCAGCAGACCATCCCTCGGAACGGGCCCATCCTACGAGCAGTACTTC

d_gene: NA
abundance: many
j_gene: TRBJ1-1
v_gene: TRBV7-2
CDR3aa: CASSYRVDTEAFF
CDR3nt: TGTGCCAGCAGCTACAGGGTTGACACTGAAGCTTTCTTT

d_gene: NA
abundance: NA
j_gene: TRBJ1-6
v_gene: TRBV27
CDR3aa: CASRVGGTSSNSPLHF
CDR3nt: TGTGCCAGCAGGGTTGGAGGGACAAGCTCTAATTCACCCCTCCACTTT

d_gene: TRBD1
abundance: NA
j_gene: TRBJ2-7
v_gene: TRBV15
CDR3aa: CATSILTGVSYEQYF
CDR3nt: TGTGCCACCAGCATTCTTACAGGGGTCTCCTACGAGCAGTACTTC